A single sample gave rise to the 22 T cell receptor beta chains below, sequenced in a study of glioma-infiltrating T cells after dendritic cell vaccination. Clones were sequenced by immunoSEQ multiplex PCR, and TCRdb holds only the in-frame ones, with some missing. Counted here are roughly 60,000 clones, 86% occurring once; the ten biggest clones make up about 9.9%. Time point of the sample: after dendritic cell vaccination, including at tumor progression/relapse. Here the sequenced sample was blood, taken after dendritic cell vaccination. Receptor source: a human donor with glioblastoma.

The chain employs TRBV7-2 and TRBJ2-1; the D gene is possibly TRBD2 (5 bases). V was trimmed by 7 bases and J by 3 bases, leaving 10 bases between them. Germline-derived CDR1 and CDR2 are SGHTA and FQGNSA. The length of the CDR3 is 13 residues. The chain's CDR3 is CASNADFYNEQFF. The DNA of the CDR3 is TGTGCCAGCAACGCGGACTTCTACAATGAGCAGTTCTTC.

The CDR3 DNA follows: TGTGCCAGCAGCTTAGCTTACAGGGGAGAAGCTTTCTTT. The encoded protein is CASSLAYRGEAFF. This sequence joins TRBV11-3 and TRBJ1-1; 7 bases align to TRBD1. From germline, CDR1 is SGHNT and CDR2 YENEEA. V was pared by 1 base and J by 8 bases, with 4 bases of the junction left unmatched. The CDR3 consists of 13 residues.

The chain carries TRBV11-3 and TRBJ1-5, with D perhaps matching TRBD1 (5 bases). The ends were cut back, 4 bases at V and 4 bases at J, with 11 bases in the middle. Per germline, CDR1 SGHNT and CDR2 YENEEA. The CDR3 spans 14 residues. As DNA, the CDR3 is TGTGCCAGCAGCTATGGACATCTAAATCAGCCCCAGCATTTT. This gives the protein CASSYGHLNQPQHF.

This chain joins TRBV19 and TRBJ1-1; no firm D call. The germline CDR1 and CDR2 sequences are LNHDA and SQIVND (reference sequence). This CDR3 contains 11 residues. V was pared by 7 bases and J by 4 bases, with 7 bases between. The CDR3 DNA sequence: TGTGCCAGTACATGGGCCACTGAAGCTTTCTTT. Protein sequence: CASTWATEAFF.

This chain uses TRBV2 with TRBJ2-3, with unresolved D. The CDR3 runs 13 residues. Germline V lookup: CDR1 SNHLY, CDR2 FYNNEI. Between the trimmed V and J ends, which lost 10 bases and 4 bases, there was a span of 15 bases. CDR3 in amino acids: CAILPPLADTQYF. CDR3 sequence (DNA): TGTGCCATTCTCCCCCCCCTAGCAGATACGCAGTATTTT. Looking up the rest from reference TRBV2 and TRBJ2-3 gives the full variable domain: EPEVTQTPSHQVTQMGQEVILRCVPISNHLYFYWYRQILGQKVEFLVSFYNNEISEKSEIFDDQFSVERPDGSNFTLKIRSTKLEDSAMYFCAILPPLADTQYFGPGTRLTVL.

This clone was recorded once. The chain joins TRBV10-1 to TRBJ2-3, with D perhaps matching TRBD2 (5 bases). The germline V and J ends were trimmed by 6 bases and 2 bases, with 9 bases remaining between them. Germline V gene data show CDR1 as WNHNN and CDR2 as SYGVQD (reference sequence). CDR3 length: 13 amino acids. CDR3 sequence (DNA): TGCGCCAGCAGCGGGAACCCCACAGATACGCAGTATTTT. The encoded protein is CASSGNPTDTQYF.

This clone was detected a few times. The V and J genes are TRBV6-1 and TRBJ1-3; TRBD1 agrees at 7 bases. J was trimmed by 8 bases and V by 5 bases; bases with no gene match: 9. This CDR3 region has 14 residues. Germline CDR1 reads MNHNS; CDR2 reads SASEGT. The CDR3 DNA follows: TGTGCCAGCAGTTTTATGGACAGGTTGGACACCATATATTTT. Its translation: CASSFMDRLDTIYF.

The chain uses TRBV7-2 and TRBJ2-3, with TRBD1 matching 9 bases. This CDR3 is built from 17 residues. The germline V gene has CDR1 SGHTA and CDR2 FQGNSA. Trimming took 1 base from V and 6 from J; bases not matched to a gene: 11. CDR3 loop: CASSLGLGTGRTDTQYF. The CDR3 DNA follows: TGTGCCAGCAGCTTAGGCCTCGGGACAGGGAGGACGGATACGCAGTATTTT.

The J gene is TRBJ2-5, the V gene TRBV4-1, with D possibly being TRBD2 (5 bases). V dropped 11 bases and J dropped 5 bases, with 18 bases sitting between them. The CDR3 contains 13 residues. Looked up from germline, CDR1 is MGHRA and CDR2 is YSYEKL. CDR3 residues: CAGSRVVSETQYF. CDR3 nucleotide sequence: TGCGCCGGATCGCGGGTTGTTAGCGAGACCCAGTACTTC.

The chain links TRBV18 to TRBJ2-5; 7 bases align to TRBD1. Per the germline V gene, CDR1 is KGHSH and CDR2 is LQKENI. The CDR3 spans 14 residues. V trimming: 3 bases; J trimming: 1 base; junction bases outside the gene matches: 2. The CDR3 coding sequence is TGTGCCAGCTCACCCGCAGGGGGCCAAGAGACCCAGTACTTC. Its translation: CASSPAGGQETQYF.

The rearrangement uses TRBV5-1 and TRBJ2-7, with 10 nucleotides matching TRBD1. From germline, CDR1 is SGHRS and CDR2 YFSETQ. V shed 4 bases, J shed 2 bases, and the junction held 6 bases outside the gene matches. The CDR3 loop spans 15 amino acids. CDR3 region: CASSIGQGVTYEQYF. CDR3 coding DNA: TGCGCCAGCAGCATCGGACAGGGGGTAACCTACGAGCAGTACTTC.

The V call is TRBV18, the J call TRBJ1-2; TRBD1 agrees at 7 bases. The CDR3 consists of 13 residues. The ends lost 6 bases at V and 2 bases at J; junction bases unmatched: 3. Germline loops: CDR1 KGHSH, CDR2 LQKENI. In nucleotides, the CDR3 is TGTGCCAGCTCGACAGGGTTAAACTATGGCTACACCTTC. As protein: CASSTGLNYGYTF.

This clone turned up a few times. V and J are TRBV2 and TRBJ2-7, with D hard to call. V was clipped by 1 base and J by 4 bases, with 14 bases between them. Germline loops: CDR1 SNHLY, CDR2 FYNNEI. The CDR3 runs 15 residues. The CDR3: CASSEVILLSYEQYF. The CDR3 region has the DNA TGTGCCAGCAGTGAAGTTATCCTCCTCAGTTACGAGCAGTACTTC.

The V and J genes are TRBV4-2 and TRBJ1-2, with TRBD1 matching 9 bases. This CDR3 is built from 16 residues. Germline V gene lookup returns CDR1 LGHNA and CDR2 YNFKEQ. V trimming: 0 bases; J trimming: 8 bases; junction bases outside the gene matches: 10. The CDR3 coding sequence is TGTGCCAGCAGCCAAGACCCCGGGGACAGGGTAGGCGGCTACACCTTC. As protein: CASSQDPGDRVGGYTF.

The chain recombines TRBV7-6 with TRBJ1-1; 8 nucleotides line up with TRBD1. The CDR3 is 15 residues long. The V gene's germline CDR1 is SGHVS and CDR2 FNYEAQ. The V segment lost 1 base and the J segment 2 bases; nucleotides outside the gene matches: 3. CDR3 nucleotides: TGTGCCAGCAGCTTAGTAACAGGGGGAAACACTGAAGCTTTCTTT. Residues: CASSLVTGGNTEAFF.

Concerning this clone: This CDR3 is also generated by other DNA sequences in the sample. The rearrangement uses TRBV7-2 and TRBJ1-3; D unresolved. Germline V gives CDR1 SGHTA, CDR2 FQGNSA. This CDR3 contains 13 residues. V gave up 2 bases and J gave up 4 bases, with 6 bases separating them. The CDR3, as DNA: TGTGCCAGCAGCTTACCCCCGGGAAACACCATATATTTT. Translated: CASSLPPGNTIYF.

The chain has TRBV5-1 and TRBJ1-4; D unresolved. CDR3 length: 16 residues. Germline V CDR1 and CDR2: SGHRS, YFSETQ. V was shortened by 2 bases and J by 7 bases, with 18 bases between the two germline ends. The CDR3 is CASSLGQRVVGEKLFF. The CDR3 nucleotides are TGCGCCAGCAGCTTAGGCCAGCGGGTGGTAGGTGAAAAACTGTTTTTT.

This chain uses TRBV4-3 with TRBJ2-1, with D perhaps matching TRBD2 (6 bases). Trimming shortened V by 0 bases and J by 4 bases, and 16 bases separated the two germline ends. The CDR3 extends over 17 amino acids. CDR1 and CDR2 (germline): LGHNA, YSLEER. The CDR3 bases are TGCGCCAGCAGCCAAGACAGTAATAGCGGAGATTACAATGAGCAGTTCTTC. Translated, it gives CASSQDSNSGDYNEQFF.

This chain connects TRBV7-2 to TRBJ1-2; D might be TRBD1 (5 bases). This CDR3 contains 15 residues. CDR1 and CDR2 (germline): SGHTA, FQGNSA. With 0 bases removed from V and 6 bases from J, the gap between germline ends came to 14 bases. Here the CDR3 DNA reads TGTGCCAGCAGCTTAGCTTGGACGGGGGGTGATGGCTACACCTTC. Residues: CASSLAWTGGDGYTF.

The chain is built from TRBV6-1 and TRBJ2-7, with D possibly being TRBD1 (5 bases). V was clipped by 6 bases and J by 3 bases, with 15 bases between them. The CDR3 has 14 amino acids. Germline V gives CDR1 MNHNS, CDR2 SASEGT. Here the CDR3 reads CASSTRGQGYEQYF. The CDR3 DNA sequence: TGTGCCAGCAGCACAAGGGGCCAGGGCTACGAGCAGTACTTC.

The chain joins TRBV4-2 to TRBJ2-2; the match to TRBD2 covers 7 bases. Germline-derived CDR1 and CDR2 are LGHNA and YNFKEQ. This CDR3 has 14 amino acids. The V segment lost 0 bases and the J segment 5 bases; nucleotides outside the gene matches: 0. CDR3 bases: TGTGCCAGCAGCCAAGAAGCGGGGACCGGGGAGCTGTTTTTT. Its protein is CASSQEAGTGELFF.

The chain carries TRBV2 and TRBJ2-5; 8 nucleotides line up with TRBD2. Germline-derived CDR1 and CDR2 are SNHLY and FYNNEI. After removal of 7 bases from V and 11 bases from J, the junction contained 18 bases not matched to a gene. The CDR3 spans 15 residues. This CDR3 is CASTPFTSGGREQYF. For the CDR3, the DNA is TGTGCCAGCACCCCCTTTACGAGCGGGGGCAGGGAGCAGTACTTC.